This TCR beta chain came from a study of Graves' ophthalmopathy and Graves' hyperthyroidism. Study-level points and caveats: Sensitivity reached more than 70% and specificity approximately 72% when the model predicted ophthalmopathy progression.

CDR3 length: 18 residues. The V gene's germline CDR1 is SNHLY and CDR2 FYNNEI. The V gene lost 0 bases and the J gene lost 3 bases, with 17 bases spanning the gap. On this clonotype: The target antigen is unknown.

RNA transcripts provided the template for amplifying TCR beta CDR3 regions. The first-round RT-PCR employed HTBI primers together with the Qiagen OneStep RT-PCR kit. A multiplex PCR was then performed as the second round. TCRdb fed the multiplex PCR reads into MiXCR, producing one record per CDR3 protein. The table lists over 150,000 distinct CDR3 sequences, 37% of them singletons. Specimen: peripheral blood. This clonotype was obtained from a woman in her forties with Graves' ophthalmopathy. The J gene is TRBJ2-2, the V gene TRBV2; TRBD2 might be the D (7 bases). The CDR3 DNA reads TGTGCCAGCAGTGAAGCGGGGGGGACATTGGGAGACACCGGGGAGCTGTTTTTT. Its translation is CASSEAGGTLGDTGELFF.